Below are 26 T cell receptor beta chains sequenced from a single sample in a study of blood T cell repertoires in COVID-19. The data were produced by immunoSEQ multiplex PCR, yet TCRdb's version contains in-frame clones alone and is incomplete. This sample has fewer than 300,000 clones, with about 83% found just once. Sample: peripheral blood. Receptors were obtained from a woman aged 45 to 65 who had recovered from COVID-19.

The chain employs TRBV18 and TRBJ2-2, with TRBD2 matching 9 bases. V shed 0 bases and J 0 bases; nucleotides not matched to a gene: 11. Germline V gene lookup returns CDR1 KGHSH and CDR2 LQKENI. This CDR3 comprises 20 residues. CDR3 sequence reads: CASSPPGRVGGRANTGELFF. CDR3 nucleotides: TGTGCCAGCTCACCACCGGGCAGGGTTGGCGGGAGGGCGAACACCGGGGAGCTGTTTTTT.

The V call is TRBV4-1, the J call TRBJ2-5; 8 positions match TRBD1. From germline, CDR1 is MGHRA and CDR2 YSYEKL. V shed 6 bases and J 2 bases; nucleotides not matched to a gene: 5. The CDR3 sequence is 14 residues long. The CDR3 region has the DNA TGCGCCAGCAGGTCCACAGGGGGGCAAGAGACCCAGTACTTC. It encodes CASRSTGGQETQYF.

This clone occurred once. The chain couples TRBV24-1 to TRBJ2-1; perhaps TRBD1 as D (7 bases). Trimming stripped 0 bases from V and 6 bases from J, with 14 bases between. Germline V gene lookup returns CDR1 KGHDR and CDR2 SFDVKD. This CDR3 comprises 16 residues. The CDR3 reads CATSDLDREEGNEQFF. The CDR3 nucleotides are TGTGCCACCAGTGATTTGGACAGGGAGGAAGGCAATGAGCAGTTCTTC.

This rearrangement joins TRBV7-9 to TRBJ1-1; D is perhaps TRBD1 (6 bases). Germline V CDR1 and CDR2: SEHNR, FQNEAQ (reference sequence). The CDR3 extends over 13 amino acids. V was pared by 2 bases and J by 7 bases, with 11 bases between. CDR3 residues: CASSLIEGVEAFF. CDR3 coding DNA: TGTGCCAGCAGCTTAATAGAGGGGGTTGAAGCTTTCTTT.

The chain recombines TRBV27 with TRBJ1-1, with 11 bases identical to TRBD1. The V gene end was trimmed by 2 bases and the J gene end by 1 base; junction bases not matched to a gene: 6. Germline V gene sequence: CDR1 MNHEY, CDR2 SMNVEV (reference sequence). The CDR3 sequence is 17 residues long. Here the CDR3 DNA reads TGTGCCAGCAGTTTAGGGACAGGGGGGGCGAGGAACACTGAAGCTTTCTTT. Protein: CASSLGTGGARNTEAFF.

This chain connects TRBV6-2 or TRBV6-3 to TRBJ2-7; TRBD2 might be the D (5 bases). V shed 4 bases and J shed 0 bases, with 13 bases lying between them. Germline loops: CDR1 MNHEY, CDR2 SVGEGT. The CDR3 sequence is 15 residues long. CDR3 nucleotides: TGTGCCAGCAGTTTTGGAGGCACGGTCTCCTACGAGCAGTACTTC. Translating it yields CASSFGGTVSYEQYF.

The chain carries TRBV2 and TRBJ2-3; tentative D call: TRBD2 (5 bases). Germline V gene data show CDR1 as SNHLY and CDR2 as FYNNEI. Trimming left V 3 bases short and J 5 bases short, with 6 bases between. The CDR3 extends over 12 amino acids. CDR3 DNA: TGTGCCAGCAGTGATCGGGGAGATACGCAGTATTTT. It codes for CASSDRGDTQYF.

This clone came up once. V is TRBV11-2 and J is TRBJ2-5; perhaps TRBD2 as D (5 bases). Germline CDR1 reads SGHAT; CDR2 reads FQNNGV. V lost 3 bases and J 7 bases, leaving 15 bases between the germline ends. CDR3 length: 14 residues. The CDR3 DNA follows: TGTGCCAGCAGCTTTTTTGACACCCGGGGGACCCAGTACTTC. Translation: CASSFFDTRGTQYF.

This clone was observed a single time. V and J are TRBV11-3 and TRBJ2-2; 7 bases agree with TRBD1. This CDR3 is 15 amino acids long. After removal of 5 bases from V and 0 bases from J, the junction contained 3 bases not matched to a gene. Germline loops: CDR1 SGHNT, CDR2 YENEEA. CDR3 loop: CASSPTGTNTGELFF. Here the CDR3 DNA reads TGTGCCAGCAGCCCGACAGGGACGAACACCGGGGAGCTGTTTTTT.

DNA for the CDR3: TGCAGTGCTAGAGGGACAGTGGAGCAGTACTTC. It is translated as CSARGTVEQYF. This sequence joins TRBV20-1 and TRBJ2-7, with TRBD1 as a possible D gene (6 bases). CDR1 DFQATT and CDR2 SNEGSKA come from the germline V gene (reference sequence). Trimming removed 1 base at V and 7 bases at J, with 8 bases between. The CDR3 is 11 amino acids.

The chain uses TRBV14 and TRBJ2-3, with 13 bases matching TRBD2. The CDR3 totals 15 residues. The trim removed 4 bases at V and 9 bases at J, leaving 7 bases unmatched. Germline assignment: CDR1 SGHDN and CDR2 FVKESK. For the CDR3, the DNA is TGTGCCAGCAGCCTTGGACTAGCGGGGGTCCAGACGCAGTATTTT. Its translation: CASSLGLAGVQTQYF.

About this clone: One end of the junction is discordant with germline, which a read error may explain. This chain connects TRBV30 to TRBJ2-1; TRBD2 agrees at 8 bases. Germline CDR1 reads GTSNPN; CDR2 reads SVGIG (reference sequence). CDR3 size: 17 residues. CDR3 sequence reads: CACPKREWRAGYSEQFF. The CDR3 bases are TGTGCCTGTCCAAAGCGGGAGTGGAGGGCTGGGTACAGTGAGCAGTTCTTC.

The chain has TRBV19 and TRBJ1-1; the D gene is possibly TRBD1 (6 bases). V shed 10 bases and J shed 7 bases, with 13 bases lying between them. The CDR3 runs to 11 residues. Germline lookup yields CDR1 LNHDA and CDR2 SQIVND (reference sequence). CDR3 nucleotides: TGTGCCACCAAGGGGGGGAATGAAGCTTTCTTT. It is translated as CATKGGNEAFF.

The gene calls are TRBV28 and TRBJ2-5; 9 nucleotides line up with TRBD1. Germline CDR1 reads MDHEN; CDR2 reads SYDVKM. Unmatched junction bases numbered 5, after V lost 6 bases and J lost 3 bases. The CDR3 runs to 14 residues. This CDR3 reads CASRPGTGKETQYF. Here the CDR3 DNA reads TGTGCCAGCAGGCCGGGGACAGGGAAAGAGACCCAGTACTTC.

The V call is TRBV9, the J call TRBJ1-4; D call uncertain. Trimming left V 0 bases short and J 2 bases short, with 5 bases between. Germline values: CDR1 SGDLS, CDR2 YYNGEE. The CDR3 consists of 14 residues. The CDR3, as DNA: TGTGCCAGCAGCGTAGGGCTCACTAATGAAAAACTGTTTTTT. It is translated as CASSVGLTNEKLFF.

The chain couples TRBV28 to TRBJ1-1; D gene ambiguous. CDR1 and CDR2 (germline): MDHEN, SYDVKM. The CDR3 has 13 residues. Deletions cut 6 bases from V and 4 bases from J, with 12 bases between. CDR3 in amino acids: CASSRPGSTEAFF. CDR3 coding DNA: TGTGCCAGCAGCCGTCCAGGAAGCACTGAAGCTTTCTTT.

This clone was counted a few times. The chain uses TRBV2 and TRBJ2-7; TRBD2 aligns across 10 bases. Per germline, CDR1 SNHLY and CDR2 FYNNEI. CDR3 size: 16 residues. The V segment lost 6 bases and the J segment 4 bases; nucleotides outside the gene matches: 12. The CDR3 reads CASREMTSGLIYEQYF. CDR3 sequence (DNA): TGTGCCAGCAGAGAGATGACTAGCGGGTTGATTTACGAGCAGTACTTC.

J is TRBJ2-7 and V is TRBV28; D is perhaps TRBD1 (5 bases). Trimming cost V 7 bases and J 0 bases, with 7 bases left between them. The CDR3 runs 12 residues. Germline values: CDR1 MDHEN, CDR2 SYDVKM. This CDR3 reads CASIDSSYEQYF. The DNA for the CDR3 is TGTGCCAGCATCGACAGCTCCTACGAGCAGTACTTC.

The V call is TRBV7-3, the J call TRBJ2-6; weak D call: TRBD1 (5 bases). The germline gives CDR1 SGHTA, CDR2 FQGTGA. CDR3 length: 18 residues. The V end was cut by 1 base, the J end by 0 bases, with 13 bases between. The CDR3 nucleotides read TGTGCCAGCAGCTTAAGTAGTCAGGGAAGCTCTGGGGCCAACGTCCTGACTTTC. Its protein is CASSLSSQGSSGANVLTF.

Only one count was recorded for this clone. V and J are TRBV7-3 and TRBJ2-1; TRBD2 matches 11 bases. J lost 7 bases, V lost 8 bases, and 7 bases had no gene match. The CDR3 spans 14 residues. Looked up from germline, CDR1 is SGHTA and CDR2 is FQGTGA. CDR3 loop: CASQTSGAANEQFF. CDR3 nucleotide sequence: TGTGCCAGCCAGACTAGCGGGGCGGCGAATGAGCAGTTCTTC.

V gene TRBV24-1 combines with J gene TRBJ1-5; 7 positions agree with TRBD1. V gave up 2 bases and J gave up 5 bases; unmatched junction bases: 11. Germline CDR1 KGHDR, CDR2 SFDVKD. This CDR3 spans 17 amino acids. The CDR3 nucleotides are TGTGCCACCAGTGATTGGGGAACAGGGGCGGATGATCAGCCCCAGCATTTT. Amino acids: CATSDWGTGADDQPQHF.

The gene calls are TRBV5-5 and TRBJ2-1; D gene unclear. This CDR3 is 15 amino acids long. V lost 0 bases and J 0 bases, leaving 7 bases between the germline ends. The V gene's germline CDR1 is SGHKS and CDR2 YYEKEE (reference sequence). DNA of the CDR3: TGTGCCAGCAGCTTGGGAGTAAGCTCCTACAATGAGCAGTTCTTC. Protein product: CASSLGVSSYNEQFF.

The rearrangement links TRBV18 to TRBJ1-2; no clear D. This CDR3 has 13 residues. V dropped 3 bases and J dropped 3 bases, with 8 bases sitting between them. In germline, CDR1 is KGHSH, CDR2 LQKENI. CDR3 sequence reads: CASSPMADYGYTF. CDR3 nucleotide sequence: TGTGCCAGCTCACCGATGGCAGACTATGGCTACACCTTC.

This chain uses TRBV3-1 (or the pseudogene TRBV3-2) with TRBJ2-7; perhaps TRBD1 as D (5 bases). CDR1 LGHDT and CDR2 YNNKEL come from the germline V gene (reference sequence). Deletions cut 4 bases from V and 9 bases from J, with 16 bases between. CDR3 length equals 13 residues. CDR3 amino acids: CASSPEQGKRQYF. The CDR3 DNA reads as TGTGCCAGCAGCCCTGAGCAGGGTAAGAGGCAGTACTTC.

The chain recombines TRBV18 with TRBJ2-3; D is perhaps TRBD2 (6 bases). Germline lookup yields CDR1 KGHSH and CDR2 LQKENI. The CDR3 length is 15 residues. V was clipped by 3 bases and J by 4 bases, with 14 bases between them. CDR3 sequence reads: CASSPPTSAPDTQYF. The DNA for the CDR3 is TGTGCCAGCTCACCCCCGACTAGTGCCCCAGATACGCAGTATTTT.

This chain uses TRBV4-2 with TRBJ2-7; tentatively, D is TRBD2 (5 bases). The V end was cut by 2 bases, the J end by 3 bases, with 20 bases between. This CDR3 contains 17 residues. Germline V gene sequence: CDR1 LGHNA, CDR2 YNFKEQ. The CDR3 nucleotides read TGTGCCAGCAGCCAAATGATTGGTTCGGGGTTAGGCTACGAGCAGTACTTC. Its translation is CASSQMIGSGLGYEQYF.